The rows below give T cell receptor beta chains drawn from one sample of a study of Ad26.COV2.S vaccination and SARS-CoV-2 variants. Assay: immunoSEQ multiplex PCR; the TCRdb copy retains only in-frame clones and omits some. Among 350,000 to 500,000 clones, around 90% were seen once, and the ten largest hold roughly 3.9%. The sample here was peripheral blood, taken in a trial of Ad26.COV2.S vaccine versus placebo. Receptor source: a person between 18 and 65 years old who received the Ad26.COV2.S COVID-19 vaccine or a placebo. CDR3s include the opening cysteine and the closing phenylalanine or tryptophan. The D gene is left open where the match is weak. Clone size is given for some rows only: seen once, a few or many times, or a class if the clone is expanded.

d_call	j_call	clone_size	v_call	cdr3_aa	cdr3_nt
TRBD2	TRBJ2-2	once	TRBV6-2/TRBV6-3	CASRPLAVPTGELFF	TGTGCCAGCAGGCCTCTAGCGGTGCCAACCGGGGAGCTGTTTTTT
-	TRBJ2-5	once	TRBV7-4	CASSSASRQETQYF	TGTGCCAGCAGCTCGGCGTCTCGCCAAGAGACCCAGTACTTC
-	TRBJ1-5	-	TRBV19	CASRNRTGISNQPQHF	TGTGCCAGTAGAAACCGAACAGGGATTAGCAATCAGCCCCAGCATTTT
-	TRBJ1-1	once	TRBV20-1	CSARGEIEAFF	TGCAGTGCTAGGGGGGAAATTGAAGCTTTCTTT
-	TRBJ1-5	-	TRBV30	CAWSDRGDQPQHF	TGTGCCTGGAGTGATCGAGGAGATCAGCCCCAGCATTTT
-	TRBJ2-7	-	TRBV15	CATSRDPGYEQYF	TGTGCCACCAGCAGAGATCCCGGATACGAGCAGTACTTC
-	TRBJ2-2	-	TRBV30	CAWSRPGTPLFGELFF	TGTGCCTGGAGTCGTCCCGGGACACCCCTTTTCGGGGAGCTGTTTTTT
TRBD2	TRBJ2-7	-	TRBV5-1	CASSLTAGGRLAGGNSYEQYF	TGCGCCAGCAGCTTAACGGCAGGGGGCAGACTAGCGGGAGGTAACTCCTACGAGCAGTACTTC
-	TRBJ1-5	-	TRBV5-6	CASSRGWAYSNQPQHF	TGTGCCAGCAGCAGGGGGTGGGCTTATAGCAATCAGCCCCAGCATTTT
TRBD1	TRBJ1-2	few	TRBV2	CASSWTGVDGYTF	TGTGCCAGCAGCTGGACAGGGGTTGATGGCTACACCTTC
-	TRBJ2-2	-	TRBV18	CASSSQAGNTGELFF	TGTGCCAGCTCATCCCAGGCCGGGAACACCGGGGAGCTGTTTTTT
TRBD1	TRBJ2-7	once	TRBV7-9	CASSTSTGADDEQYF	TGTGCCAGCAGCACCTCGACAGGGGCGGATGACGAGCAGTACTTC
-	TRBJ2-1	-	TRBV27	CASSPRPGTYNEQFF	TGTGCCAGCAGTCCCCGGCCGGGGACCTACAATGAGCAGTTCTTC
TRBD2	TRBJ2-2	-	TRBV5-1	CASSLAKGLVADTGELFF	TGCGCCAGCAGCTTGGCCAAGGGACTAGTGGCCGACACCGGGGAGCTGTTTTTT
-	TRBJ2-7	-	TRBV6-2/TRBV6-3	CASSFRAYYEQYF	TGTGCCAGCAGTTTCAGGGCGTACTACGAGCAGTACTTC
-	TRBJ1-2	-	TRBV29-1	CSVVNSNYGYTF	TGCAGCGTTGTTAACAGTAACTATGGCTACACCTTC
-	TRBJ1-3	-	TRBV28	CASSTPGNTIYF	TGTGCCAGCAGTACCCCCGGAAACACCATATATTTT
TRBD1	TRBJ2-7	-	TRBV2	CATGTGDTYEQYF	TGTGCCACCGGGACAGGGGACACCTACGAGCAGTACTTC
TRBD1	TRBJ2-6	-	TRBV27	CASSGTGLSGANVLTF	TGTGCCAGCAGTGGGACAGGGTTGTCTGGGGCCAACGTCCTGACTTTC
-	TRBJ1-6	-	TRBV19	CASSMAQDSPLHF	TGTGCCAGTAGTATGGCACAGGATTCACCCCTCCACTTT
-	TRBJ2-2	-	TRBV27	CASSPPDYGELFF	TGTGCCAGCAGTCCCCCCGACTATGGGGAGCTGTTTTTT
-	TRBJ2-7	once	TRBV3-1/TRBV3-2	CASSHMDRGGEQYF	TGTGCCAGCAGCCACATGGACCGAGGGGGGGAGCAGTACTTC
-	TRBJ1-2	-	TRBV5-5	CASSLDSPYGYTF	TGTGCCAGCAGCTTGGACAGTCCCTATGGCTACACCTTC